This passage covers 2 T cell receptor beta chains from one sample sequenced in a study of control samples from healthy donors and cancer patients (dated by TCRdb to the early 2020s). Library construction relied on the immunoSEQ multiplex PCR assay. TCRdb re-hosts the immuneACCESS table, in-frame sequences only. Its copies lack some clones; in the studies checked, an unresolved V gene accounts for under half of them, and the cause for the rest is not known. This sample has tens of thousands of clones in its table, and around 87% of those were observed once. Of the sample, about 13% falls within the top ten clones. The sample taken for sequencing was PBMCs. These receptors were taken from a woman in her fifties or sixties with lung cancer.

V is TRBV6-5 and J is TRBJ2-1; possible D gene TRBD2, 6 bases. In germline, CDR1 is MNHEY, CDR2 SVGAGI. The germline V and J ends were trimmed by 6 bases and 5 bases, with 17 bases remaining between them. The CDR3 is made up of 15 amino acids. DNA for the CDR3: TGTGCCAGCAGCCGCCGGGACTCAGACCACAATGAGCAGTTCTTC. Translated: CASSRRDSDHNEQFF.

This clone has more than one count but fewer than ten. V is TRBV30 and J is TRBJ2-2; perhaps TRBD2 as D (6 bases). This CDR3 is 14 amino acids long. In germline, CDR1 is GTSNPN, CDR2 SVGIG (reference sequence). Deletions cut 2 bases from V and 6 bases from J, with 13 bases between. The CDR3 nucleotides are TGTGCCTGGAGTACGGGACTTTCACCCGGGGAGCTGTTTTTT. The encoded protein is CAWSTGLSPGELFF.